These 12 T cell receptor beta chains came from one sample sequenced in a study of OX40 agonist ivuxolimab in advanced cancers. TCRdb keeps only in-frame clones here, not all; method: immunoSEQ multiplex PCR. The table records 80,000 or so clones, about four fifths of them present only once. The starting material was CD4+ or CD8+ T cells sorted from blood, obtained in a trial of the OX40 agonist ivuxolimab. The receptors come from an adult with an advanced solid tumor such as melanoma, head and neck, liver or kidney cancer.

The rearrangement links TRBV6-1 to TRBJ1-5; D gene ambiguous. There are 13 residues in the CDR3. Germline values: CDR1 MNHNS, CDR2 SASEGT. V gave up 6 bases and J gave up 6 bases, with 12 bases separating them. Here the CDR3 DNA reads TGTGCCAGCAGGGGCAGCAGAAGTCAGCCCCAGCATTTT. This sequence encodes CASRGSRSQPQHF.

This clone was observed once. The chain couples TRBV27 to TRBJ1-2; possibly TRBD1 for D (6 bases). V lost 8 bases to trimming and J lost 4 bases, with 23 bases between them. Germline loops: CDR1 MNHEY, CDR2 SMNVEV (reference sequence). The CDR3 spans 16 residues. The CDR3 bases are TGTGCCAGCGGGGCGGGGGGCGGCCGCACCTCCTATGGCTACACCTTC. As protein: CASGAGGGRTSYGYTF.

About this clone: An end of the junction does not agree with germline; a read error may underlie this. This chain joins TRBV23-1 and TRBJ2-5, with 7 positions matching TRBD2. TRBV23-1 carries the ORF label, with uncertain function. The CDR3 loop spans 16 amino acids. The CDR3 loop reads CASGVKERGTQETQYF. Here the CDR3 DNA reads TGCGCCAGCGGGGTAAAGGAGCGGGGAACTCAAGAGACTCAGTACTTC.

The CDR3 spells CASSVRTGAGDTQYF. CDR3 nucleotide sequence: TGTGCCAGCAGCGTAAGGACAGGGGCGGGAGATACGCAGTATTTT. The rearrangement links TRBV9 to TRBJ2-3; the match to TRBD1 covers 9 bases. There are 15 residues in the CDR3. The V gene's germline CDR1 is SGDLS and CDR2 YYNGEE. V was clipped by 1 base and J by 5 bases; unmatched bases: 5.

The chain links TRBV27 to TRBJ2-3; D might be TRBD2 (6 bases). V was trimmed by 8 bases and J by 4 bases, leaving 16 bases between them. From germline, CDR1 is MNHEY and CDR2 SMNVEV (reference sequence). CDR3 length equals 14 residues. CDR3: CASFLRREADTQYF. CDR3 DNA sequence: TGTGCCAGCTTCCTTAGAAGGGAGGCAGATACGCAGTATTTT.

This chain links TRBV7-2 with TRBJ2-2, with D possibly called TRBD1 or TRBD2 (5 bases each). This CDR3 has 16 residues. Trimming took 5 bases from V and 5 from J, leaving 18 bases between them. The germline V gene has CDR1 SGHTA and CDR2 FQGNSA. The CDR3 here is CASSPLFGAGTGELFF. Here the CDR3 DNA reads TGTGCCAGCAGCCCACTTTTTGGGGCGGGTACCGGGGAGCTGTTTTTT.

The rearrangement joins TRBV28 to TRBJ1-4; unclear D gene. V shed 5 bases and J shed 6 bases, with 16 bases lying between them. This CDR3 is built from 15 residues. Per the germline V gene, CDR1 is MDHEN and CDR2 is SYDVKM. The CDR3 spells CASSNTGREDEKLFF. The CDR3 region has the DNA TGTGCCAGCAGTAACACCGGGAGAGAGGATGAAAAACTGTTTTTT.

The chain carries TRBV14 and TRBJ2-7; D gene ambiguous. CDR1 SGHDN and CDR2 FVKESK come from the germline V gene. This CDR3 comprises 14 residues. V was trimmed by 3 bases and J by 0 bases, leaving 9 bases between them. This chain's CDR3 is CASSHSSSSYEQYF. The CDR3 coding sequence is TGTGCCAGCAGCCATTCCAGCAGCTCCTACGAGCAGTACTTC.

This chain links TRBV18 with TRBJ2-5, with TRBD1 as a possible D gene (6 bases). From germline, CDR1 is KGHSH and CDR2 LQKENI. The V end was cut by 3 bases, the J end by 5 bases, with 16 bases between. The CDR3 extends over 15 amino acids. The CDR3 region has the DNA TGTGCCAGCTCACCTAGGGGAACAGGGTTGGAGACCCAGTACTTC. It specifies CASSPRGTGLETQYF.

The V and J genes are TRBV9 and TRBJ1-2, with D possibly TRBD1 on 5 matching bases. CDR1 is SGDLS and CDR2 is YYNGEE in the germline V gene. V was cut by 2 bases and J by 6 bases, with 14 bases left in between. The CDR3 has 14 residues. CDR3 bases: TGTGCCAGCAGCGTCACGAGGGCAGGGCATGGCTACACCTTC. Residues: CASSVTRAGHGYTF.

The genes are TRBV5-6 and TRBJ1-1; D perhaps matches TRBD1 (6 bases). This CDR3 spans 17 amino acids. Germline V gives CDR1 SGHDT, CDR2 YYEEEE. The ends were cut back, 1 base at V and 2 bases at J, with 18 bases in the middle. The CDR3 here is CASSLITYRARNTEAFF. CDR3 nucleotide sequence: TGTGCCAGCAGCTTGATCACCTACAGGGCGCGTAACACTGAAGCTTTCTTT.

The gene calls are TRBV23-1 and TRBJ1-5; D is unresolved. TRBV23-1 is marked as an open reading frame, function uncertain. The CDR3 runs to 12 residues. V was trimmed by 4 bases and J by 11 bases, leaving 12 bases between them. CDR3 sequence (DNA): TGCGCCAGCAGTCCCCAGCAATCAGCCCAGCATTTT. Protein sequence: CASSPQQSAQHF.